This TCR beta chain originates from a study of control samples from healthy donors and cancer patients. Clones were sequenced by immunoSEQ multiplex PCR, and TCRdb holds only the in-frame ones, with some missing. The top ten clones hold 13% of a sample with about 140,000 clones, 85% to 95% of them seen once. Trimming shortened V by 1 base and J by 3 bases, and 15 bases separated the two germline ends. The CDR3 is 16 amino acids. From germline, CDR1 is LNHNV and CDR2 YYDKDF (reference sequence). The V gene is TRBV15, the J gene TRBJ2-5; D perhaps matches TRBD1 (5 bases). Material: blood. This receptor was taken from a man in his forties or fifties in good health. This chain's CDR3 is CATSRVGQGREETQYF. The CDR3 DNA reads as TGTGCCACCAGCAGAGTGGGGCAGGGCAGGGAAGAGACCCAGTACTTC.